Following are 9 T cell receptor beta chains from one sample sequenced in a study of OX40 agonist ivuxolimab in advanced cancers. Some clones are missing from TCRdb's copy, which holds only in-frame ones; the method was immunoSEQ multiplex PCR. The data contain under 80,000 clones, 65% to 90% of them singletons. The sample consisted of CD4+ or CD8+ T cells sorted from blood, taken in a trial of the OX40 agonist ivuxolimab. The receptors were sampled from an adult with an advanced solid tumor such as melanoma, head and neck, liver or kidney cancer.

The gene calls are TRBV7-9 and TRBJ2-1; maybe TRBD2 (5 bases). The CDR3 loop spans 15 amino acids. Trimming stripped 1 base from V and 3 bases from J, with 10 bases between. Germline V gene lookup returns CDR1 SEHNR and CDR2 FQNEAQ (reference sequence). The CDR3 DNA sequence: TGTGCCAGCAGCTTAGGTGGGAGCGGCTACAATGAGCAGTTCTTC. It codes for CASSLGGSGYNEQFF.

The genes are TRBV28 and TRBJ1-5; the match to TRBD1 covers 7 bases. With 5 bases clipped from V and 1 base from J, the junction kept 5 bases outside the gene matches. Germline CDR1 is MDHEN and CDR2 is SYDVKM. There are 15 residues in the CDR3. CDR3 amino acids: CASSPPGGSNQPQHF. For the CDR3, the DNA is TGTGCCAGCAGTCCACCAGGGGGGAGCAATCAGCCCCAGCATTTT.

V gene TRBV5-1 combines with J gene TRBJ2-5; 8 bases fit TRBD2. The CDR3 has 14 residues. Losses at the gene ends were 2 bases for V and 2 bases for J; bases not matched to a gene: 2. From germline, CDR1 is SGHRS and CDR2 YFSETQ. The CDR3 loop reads CASSFGGGQETQYF. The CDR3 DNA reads TGCGCCAGCAGCTTTGGCGGGGGGCAAGAGACCCAGTACTTC.

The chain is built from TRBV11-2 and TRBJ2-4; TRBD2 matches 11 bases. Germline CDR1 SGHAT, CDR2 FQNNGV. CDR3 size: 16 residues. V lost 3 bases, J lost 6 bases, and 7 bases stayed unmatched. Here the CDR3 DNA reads TGTGCCAGCAGCTTTCGAACCGGGACTAGCGGAAACATTCAGTACTTC. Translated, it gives CASSFRTGTSGNIQYF.

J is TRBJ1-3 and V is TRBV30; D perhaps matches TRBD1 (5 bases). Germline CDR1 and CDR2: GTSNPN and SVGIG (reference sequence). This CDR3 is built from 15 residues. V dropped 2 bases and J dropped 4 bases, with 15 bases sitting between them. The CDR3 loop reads CAWSPTDRAGNTIYF. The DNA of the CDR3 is TGTGCCTGGAGTCCGACAGACCGCGCGGGAAACACCATATATTTT.

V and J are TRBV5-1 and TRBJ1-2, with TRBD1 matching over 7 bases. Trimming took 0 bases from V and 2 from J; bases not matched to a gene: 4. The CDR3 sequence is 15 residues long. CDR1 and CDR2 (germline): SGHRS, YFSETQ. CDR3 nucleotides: TGCGCCAGCAGCTTGGGAGCAGGGGGGAACTATGGCTACACCTTC. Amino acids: CASSLGAGGNYGYTF.

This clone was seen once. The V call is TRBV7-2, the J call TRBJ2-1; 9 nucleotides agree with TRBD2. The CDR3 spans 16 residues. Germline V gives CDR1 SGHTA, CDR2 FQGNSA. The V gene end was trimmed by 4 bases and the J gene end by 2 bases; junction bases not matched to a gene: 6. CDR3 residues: CASSSLAGEAYNEQFF. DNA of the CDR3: TGTGCCAGCAGCTCCTTAGCGGGAGAGGCCTACAATGAGCAGTTCTTC.

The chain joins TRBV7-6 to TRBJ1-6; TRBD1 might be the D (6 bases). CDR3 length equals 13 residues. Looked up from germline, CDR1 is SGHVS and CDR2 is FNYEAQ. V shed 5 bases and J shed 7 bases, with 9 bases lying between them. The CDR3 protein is CASSPQGNSPLHF. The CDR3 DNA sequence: TGTGCCAGCAGCCCTCAGGGGAATTCACCCCTCCACTTT.

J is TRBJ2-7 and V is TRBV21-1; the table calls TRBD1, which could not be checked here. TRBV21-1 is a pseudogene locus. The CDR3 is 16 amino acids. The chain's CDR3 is CASSSRRQGKTYEQYF. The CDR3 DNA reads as TGTGCCAGCAGCTCCCGGCGGCAGGGGAAGACCTACGAGCAGTACTTC.